A single sample gave rise to the 25 T cell receptor beta chains below, sequenced in a study of blood T cell repertoires in COVID-19. Libraries were prepared by immunoSEQ multiplex PCR; TCRdb keeps only in-frame clonotypes and omits some of them. The sample holds about half a million clones, 88% seen once. The sequenced material came from PBMCs or T cells enriched from blood (not recorded which). Every receptor here comes from an older woman who had recovered from COVID-19.

As regards this clone: Other nucleotide sequences from this sample produce the same CDR3. V and J are TRBV18 and TRBJ1-5; perhaps TRBD1 as D (6 bases). Germline CDR1 is KGHSH and CDR2 is LQKENI. Trimming took off 3 bases at V and 2 bases at J, with 11 bases between the two ends. The CDR3 runs 15 residues. DNA for the CDR3: TGTGCCAGCTCACCGGGGCCAGGGGGCAATCAGCCCCAGCATTTT. Residues: CASSPGPGGNQPQHF.

The chain employs TRBV7-9 and TRBJ2-7; TRBD1 matches at 7 bases. The length of the CDR3 is 15 residues. V lost 0 bases to trimming and J lost 7 bases; unmatched junction nucleotides: 9. Germline loops: CDR1 SEHNR, CDR2 FQNEAQ (reference sequence). CDR3: CASSLARQGEREQYF. The DNA of the CDR3 is TGTGCCAGCAGCTTAGCGAGGCAGGGGGAAAGGGAGCAGTACTTC.

For the CDR3, the DNA is TGTGCCTGGAGTGTGGACCAGGGAACTGAAGCTTTCTTT. Encoded protein: CAWSVDQGTEAFF. This chain links TRBV30 with TRBJ1-1; perhaps TRBD1 as D (5 bases). This CDR3 contains 13 residues. The V end was cut by 0 bases, the J end by 5 bases, with 10 bases between. CDR1 and CDR2 (germline): GTSNPN, SVGIG (reference sequence).

The chain couples TRBV30 to TRBJ1-6; D is unclear. This CDR3 is built from 13 residues. Germline V CDR1 and CDR2: GTSNPN, SVGIG (reference sequence). V was pared by 5 bases and J by 5 bases, with 10 bases between. In nucleotides, the CDR3 is TGTGCCTGGGAAAACGGGAATAATTCACCCCTCCACTTT. Translated, it gives CAWENGNNSPLHF. Together with reference TRBV30 and TRBJ1-6, the CDR3 gives the full variable domain: SQTIHQWPATLVQPVGSPLSLECTVEGTSNPNLYWYRQAAGRGLQLLFYSVGIGQISSEVPQNLSASRPQDRQFILSSKKLLLSDSGFYLCAWENGNNSPLHFGNGTRLTVT.

This chain links TRBV7-2 with TRBJ2-2; a weak D match, TRBD1 (6 bases). Germline V lookup: CDR1 SGHTA, CDR2 FQGNSA. The CDR3 length is 15 residues. Between the trimmed V and J ends, which lost 5 bases and 5 bases, there was a span of 15 bases. The DNA of the CDR3 is TGTGCCAGCAGCCGCCAGGGGATTGTGACCGGGGAGCTGTTTTTT. As protein: CASSRQGIVTGELFF. Using reference TRBV7-2 and TRBJ2-2 for the parts outside the CDR3, the full variable domain is GAGVSQSPSNKVTEKGKDVELRCDPISGHTALYWYRQSLGQGLEFLIYFQGNSAPDKSGLPSDRFSAERTGGSVSTLTIQRTQQEDSAVYLCASSRQGIVTGELFFGEGSRLTVL.

This chain links TRBV27 with TRBJ2-5; TRBD1 agrees at 9 bases. Germline assignment: CDR1 MNHEY and CDR2 SMNVEV (reference sequence). CDR3 length: 13 amino acids. J gave up 4 bases and V 7 bases, and 4 bases lay outside the gene matches. The DNA of the CDR3 is TGTGCCAGCACGACAGGGGGTAGAGAGACCCAGTACTTC. This encodes CASTTGGRETQYF.

To note about this clone: Other DNA sequences in the same sample also yield this CDR3. The rearrangement joins TRBV3-1 (or the pseudogene TRBV3-2) to TRBJ1-2; D may be TRBD1 (5 bases). The CDR3 totals 13 residues. The ends were cut back, 4 bases at V and 1 base at J, with 7 bases in the middle. From germline, CDR1 is LGHDT and CDR2 YNNKEL (reference sequence). CDR3 nucleotide sequence: TGTGCCAGCAGCCTGACAGTTAACTATGGCTACACCTTC. This encodes CASSLTVNYGYTF.

V usage is TRBV2 and J usage is TRBJ2-5, with 12 bases identical to TRBD2. The CDR3 loop spans 15 amino acids. V lost 6 bases, J lost 7 bases, and 9 bases stayed unmatched. The germline V gene encodes CDR1 SNHLY and CDR2 FYNNEI. As DNA, the CDR3 is TGTGCCAGCAGGGTACTAGCGGGGGGCACAGGGACCCAGTACTTC. It codes for CASRVLAGGTGTQYF.

The V gene is TRBV2, the J gene TRBJ2-7; 7 bases line up with TRBD1. This CDR3 comprises 15 residues. Germline CDR1 SNHLY, CDR2 FYNNEI. The J segment lost 0 bases and the V segment lost 6 bases, leaving 8 bases of the junction unmatched. CDR3 bases: TGTGCCAGCAGCGAACTTGGGACAGCCTCCTACGAGCAGTACGTC. Amino acid sequence: CASSELGTASYEQYV.

This chain links TRBV4-2 with TRBJ2-5; TRBD2 matches at 10 bases. V lost 3 bases and J lost 5; bases outside the gene matches: 6. The CDR3 loop spans 15 amino acids. Germline CDR1 and CDR2: LGHNA and YNFKEQ. DNA of the CDR3: TGTGCCAGCAGCCATAGCGGGGGGCCGTGGGAGACCCAGTACTTC. Translated, it gives CASSHSGGPWETQYF.

The chain has TRBV12-3 or TRBV12-4 and TRBJ2-7; D unresolved. The CDR3 is 13 residues long. Trimming removed 1 base from V and 4 bases from J, with 8 bases in between. The CDR3 coding sequence is TGTGCCAGCAGTTTAGGTCACATTTACGAGCAGTACTTC. Amino acid sequence: CASSLGHIYEQYF.

The chain joins TRBV9 to TRBJ2-5; D might be TRBD2 (5 bases). The CDR3 sequence is 12 residues long. Germline V gene lookup returns CDR1 SGDLS and CDR2 YYNGEE. Trimming took 1 base from V and 7 from J, leaving 8 bases between them. CDR3 in amino acids: CASSVSGGTQYF. The CDR3 DNA is TGTGCCAGCAGCGTAAGTGGAGGGACCCAGTACTTC.

This rearrangement joins TRBV10-3 to TRBJ2-3; 8 bases are shared with TRBD2. This CDR3 comprises 17 residues. CDR1 and CDR2 from the germline V gene are ENHRY and SYGVKD. The ends lost 0 bases at V and 5 bases at J; junction bases unmatched: 10. CDR3: CAISESAGGSSRDTQYF. The CDR3 DNA follows: TGTGCCATCAGTGAGTCTGCGGGGGGTTCCTCCAGAGATACGCAGTATTTT.

The V gene is TRBV28, the J gene TRBJ1-2; maybe TRBD1 (6 bases). CDR3 size: 14 residues. CDR1 and CDR2 (germline): MDHEN, SYDVKM. V dropped 6 bases and J dropped 4 bases, with 15 bases sitting between them. The CDR3 is CASSYETGLYGYTF. In DNA form, the CDR3 reads TGTGCCAGCAGCTACGAGACAGGCCTCTATGGCTACACCTTC.

The chain employs TRBV5-1 and TRBJ2-3, with 12 bases identical to TRBD1. Per the germline V gene, CDR1 is SGHRS and CDR2 is YFSETQ. The CDR3 is made up of 18 amino acids. V lost 3 bases and J lost 0; bases outside the gene matches: 8. The CDR3 DNA reads TGCGCCAGCAGCTCGGGACAGGGGGCGCCGACTAGCACAGATACGCAGTATTTT. Amino acids: CASSSGQGAPTSTDTQYF. The full variable domain, with the rest looked up from reference TRBV5-1 and TRBJ2-3, is KAGVTQTPRYLIKTRGQQVTLSCSPISGHRSVSWYQQTPGQGLQFLFEYFSETQRNKGNFPGRFSGRQFSNSRSEMNVSTLELGDSALYLCASSSGQGAPTSTDTQYFGPGTRLTVL.

This clone turned up a few times. The gene calls are TRBV5-1 and TRBJ2-7; TRBD1 agrees at 7 bases. The germline V gene has CDR1 SGHRS and CDR2 YFSETQ. The CDR3 extends over 11 amino acids. Trimming cost V 10 bases and J 3 bases; bases outside gene matches: 4. CDR3 amino acids: CALWTGYEQYV. CDR3 DNA: TGCGCCCTATGGACAGGCTACGAGCAGTACGTC.

The chain is built from TRBV19 and TRBJ1-5; TRBD1 matches 9 bases. The germline V gene encodes CDR1 LNHDA and CDR2 SQIVND (reference sequence). CDR3 size: 15 residues. Trimming removed 1 base from V and 5 bases from J; junction bases left unmatched: 3. CDR3 nucleotide sequence: TGTGCCAGTAGTATAGTAGGACAGGGGTATCAGCCCCAGCATTTT. This sequence encodes CASSIVGQGYQPQHF.

This chain links TRBV6-2 or TRBV6-3 with TRBJ2-1, with TRBD2 matching over 11 bases. V was pared by 4 bases and J by 3 bases, with 8 bases of the junction left unmatched. The CDR3 length is 17 residues. CDR1 is MNHEY and CDR2 is SVGEGT in the germline V gene. Written as DNA, the CDR3 is TGTGCCAGCAGTTTACAGGGACTAGCGGCAGGCTACAATGAGCAGTTCTTC. Its translation: CASSLQGLAAGYNEQFF.

The gene calls are TRBV2 and TRBJ2-3; the match to TRBD1 covers 7 bases. Germline assignment: CDR1 SNHLY and CDR2 FYNNEI. V gave up 4 bases and J gave up 4 bases; unmatched junction bases: 2. This CDR3 comprises 13 residues. The CDR3 region is CASSGQGADTQYF. The CDR3 DNA reads as TGTGCCAGCAGTGGCCAGGGGGCAGATACGCAGTATTTT.

This chain connects TRBV10-1 to TRBJ2-2; 7 bases agree with TRBD2. This CDR3 is 14 amino acids long. CDR1 is WNHNN, CDR2 SYGVQD, per germline (reference sequence). The junction had 8 bases not matched to a gene; V was cut back by 6 bases and J by 7 bases. CDR3 residues: CASRKAGNGGELFF. Here the CDR3 DNA reads TGCGCCAGCAGGAAAGCGGGGAACGGCGGGGAGCTGTTTTTT.

This rearrangement joins TRBV24-1 to TRBJ2-1; the D gene is possibly TRBD2 (5 bases). The germline gives CDR1 KGHDR, CDR2 SFDVKD. The CDR3 runs to 16 residues. V gave up 3 bases and J gave up 4 bases, with 15 bases separating them. In nucleotides, the CDR3 is TGTGCCACCAGTGATGCGAGAGGGTCTACTTACAATGAGCAGTTCTTC. Its translation is CATSDARGSTYNEQFF.

This clone was detected once. At the DNA level, this CDR3 is encoded by other sequences in the same sample as well. The chain has TRBV6-5 and TRBJ1-1, with 7 bases lining up with TRBD1. The CDR3 totals 15 residues. Germline values: CDR1 MNHEY, CDR2 SVGAGI. Unmatched junction bases numbered 1, after V lost 0 bases and J lost 0 bases. The CDR3 coding sequence is TGTGCCAGCAGTTACTCCAGGGGGATGAACACTGAAGCTTTCTTT. Its protein product is CASSYSRGMNTEAFF.

This clone has only one observation. The V and J genes are TRBV12-3 or TRBV12-4 and TRBJ2-1; TRBD2 might be the D (7 bases). This CDR3 is built from 12 residues. Trimming took 7 bases from V and 8 from J, leaving 12 bases between them. CDR3 amino acids: CASKGGGDEQFF. The CDR3 DNA reads as TGTGCCAGCAAGGGGGGGGGCGATGAGCAGTTCTTC.

V and J are TRBV12-3 or TRBV12-4 and TRBJ2-7, with D possibly matching TRBD1 (5 bases). The CDR3 spans 12 residues. Trimming shortened V by 5 bases and J by 5 bases, and 10 bases separated the two germline ends. CDR3 DNA sequence: TGTGCCAGCAGTGAGATGACAGACGAGCAGTACTTC. Its translation is CASSEMTDEQYF.

This chain uses TRBV14 with TRBJ2-2, with TRBD1 matching 10 bases. The ends lost 0 bases at V and 6 bases at J; junction bases unmatched: 7. This CDR3 has 17 residues. The germline CDR1 and CDR2 sequences are SGHDN and FVKESK. The CDR3: CASSQDPAGTGAGELFF. The CDR3 DNA follows: TGTGCCAGCAGCCAAGACCCAGCCGGGACAGGGGCCGGGGAGCTGTTTTTT.